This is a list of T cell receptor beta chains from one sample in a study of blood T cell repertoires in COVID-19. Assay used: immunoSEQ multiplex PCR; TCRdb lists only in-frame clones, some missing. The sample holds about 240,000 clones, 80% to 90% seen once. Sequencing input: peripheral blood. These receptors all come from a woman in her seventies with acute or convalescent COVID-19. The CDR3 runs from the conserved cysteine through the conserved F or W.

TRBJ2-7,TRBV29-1,CSVSRSNRGFYEQYF
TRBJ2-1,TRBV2,CASSPDRGPDEQFF
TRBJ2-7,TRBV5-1,CASGRSDSGTEQYF
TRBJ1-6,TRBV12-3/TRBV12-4,CASSSTGIPLHF
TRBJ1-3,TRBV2,CASSPAGGTTGNTIYF
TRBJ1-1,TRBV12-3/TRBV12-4,CASSWFEGTEAFF
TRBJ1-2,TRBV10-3,CAISGRDREGYTF
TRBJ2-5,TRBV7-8,CASTAGPQETQYF
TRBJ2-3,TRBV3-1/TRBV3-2,CASSRQGGTDTQYF
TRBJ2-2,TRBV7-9,CASSLAGLFF
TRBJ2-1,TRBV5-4,CASSLESGTPRNEQFF
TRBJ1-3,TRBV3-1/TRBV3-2,CASSRTDRAGNTIYF
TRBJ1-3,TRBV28,CATDRDNSGNTIYF
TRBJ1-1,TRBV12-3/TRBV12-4,CASRKQGNTEAFF
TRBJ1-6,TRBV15,CATSRDRTGGSPLHF
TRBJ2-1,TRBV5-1,CASSLGGRSYNEQFF
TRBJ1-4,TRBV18,CASSRRTATNEKLFF
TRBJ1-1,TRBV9,CASSVVTGSNTEAFF
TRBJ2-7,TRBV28,CASSLGLEQYF
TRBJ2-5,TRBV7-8,CASSPYTGEVETQYF
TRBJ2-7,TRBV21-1,CASSPSETSGGRVSYEQYF
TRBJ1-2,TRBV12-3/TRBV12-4,CASSYTGNGYTF